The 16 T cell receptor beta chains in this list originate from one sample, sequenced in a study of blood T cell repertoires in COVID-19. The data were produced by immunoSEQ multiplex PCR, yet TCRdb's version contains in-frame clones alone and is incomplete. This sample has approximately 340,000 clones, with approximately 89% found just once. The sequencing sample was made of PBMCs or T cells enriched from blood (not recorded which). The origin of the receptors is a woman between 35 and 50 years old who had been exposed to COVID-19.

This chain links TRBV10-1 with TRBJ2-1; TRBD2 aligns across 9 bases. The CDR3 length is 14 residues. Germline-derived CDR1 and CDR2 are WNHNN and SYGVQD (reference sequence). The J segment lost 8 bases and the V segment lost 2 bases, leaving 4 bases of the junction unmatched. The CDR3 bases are TGCGCCAGCAGTGAGCGCGGGGGGGCAGATGAGCAGTTCTTC. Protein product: CASSERGGADEQFF.

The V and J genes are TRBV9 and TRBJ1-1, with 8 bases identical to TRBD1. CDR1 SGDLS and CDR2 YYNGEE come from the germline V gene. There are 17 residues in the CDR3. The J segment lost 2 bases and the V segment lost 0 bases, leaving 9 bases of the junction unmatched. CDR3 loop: CASSVEGDRGKNTEAFF. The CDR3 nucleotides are TGTGCCAGCAGCGTAGAGGGCGACAGGGGTAAAAACACTGAAGCTTTCTTT.

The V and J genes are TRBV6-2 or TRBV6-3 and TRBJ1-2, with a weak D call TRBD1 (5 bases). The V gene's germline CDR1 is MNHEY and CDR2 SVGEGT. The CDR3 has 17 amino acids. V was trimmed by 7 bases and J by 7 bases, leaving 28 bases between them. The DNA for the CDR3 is TGTGCCAGCACCCCCACGAACCGGATAGGGGAAGGCGGTGGCTACACCTTC. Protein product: CASTPTNRIGEGGGYTF.

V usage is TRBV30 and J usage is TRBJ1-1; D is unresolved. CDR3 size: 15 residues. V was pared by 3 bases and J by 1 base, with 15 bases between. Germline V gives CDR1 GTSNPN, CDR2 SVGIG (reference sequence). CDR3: CAWRRGKAPNTEAFF. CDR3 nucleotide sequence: TGTGCCTGGAGAAGAGGGAAGGCCCCGAACACTGAAGCTTTCTTT.

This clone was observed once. The CDR3 region has the DNA TGTGCCAGCAGCAATCGTGATACAGGTGGGATCTACTATGGCTACACCTTC. It encodes CASSNRDTGGIYYGYTF. The rearrangement joins TRBV21-1 to TRBJ1-2; the D call of TRBD1 is as the table states it, not checked on the DNA. TRBV21-1 is deemed a pseudogene. The CDR3 has 17 residues.

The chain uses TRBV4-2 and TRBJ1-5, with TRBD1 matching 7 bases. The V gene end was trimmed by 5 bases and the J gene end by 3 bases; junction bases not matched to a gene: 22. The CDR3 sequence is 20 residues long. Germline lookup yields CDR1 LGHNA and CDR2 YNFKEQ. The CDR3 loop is CASSVTSRNTRDSYNQPQHF. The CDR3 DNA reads TGTGCCAGCAGCGTAACAAGTAGAAACACCCGGGACAGCTACAATCAGCCCCAGCATTTT.

CDR3 residues: CASRVGLNTGELFF. The CDR3, as DNA: TGTGCCAGCAGGGTAGGACTGAACACCGGGGAGCTGTTTTTT. The chain has TRBV2 and TRBJ2-2; TRBD2 is a possible D gene (5 bases). The V end lost 6 bases, the J end lost 1 base, and 9 bases lay between the germline ends. This CDR3 spans 14 amino acids. CDR1 and CDR2 (germline): SNHLY, FYNNEI.

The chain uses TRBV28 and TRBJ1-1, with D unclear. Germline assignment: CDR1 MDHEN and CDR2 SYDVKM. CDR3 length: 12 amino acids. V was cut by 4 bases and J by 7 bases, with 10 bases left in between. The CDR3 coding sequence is TGTGCCAGCAGTTCTTTAGGGAGTGAAGCTTTCTTT. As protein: CASSSLGSEAFF.

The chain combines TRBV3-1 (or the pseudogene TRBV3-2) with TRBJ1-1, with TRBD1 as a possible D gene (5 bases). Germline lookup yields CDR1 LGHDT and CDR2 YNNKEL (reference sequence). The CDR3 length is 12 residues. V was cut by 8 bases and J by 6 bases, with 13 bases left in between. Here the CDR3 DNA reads TGTGCCAGCGGACATATCCCATCTGAAGCTTTCTTT. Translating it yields CASGHIPSEAFF.

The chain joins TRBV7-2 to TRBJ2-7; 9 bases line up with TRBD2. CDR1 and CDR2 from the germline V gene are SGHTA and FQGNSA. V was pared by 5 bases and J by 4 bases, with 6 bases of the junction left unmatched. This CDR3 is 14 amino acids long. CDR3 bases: TGTGCCAGCAGCCCTAGCGGGACGGGGTACGAGCAGTACTTC. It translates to CASSPSGTGYEQYF.

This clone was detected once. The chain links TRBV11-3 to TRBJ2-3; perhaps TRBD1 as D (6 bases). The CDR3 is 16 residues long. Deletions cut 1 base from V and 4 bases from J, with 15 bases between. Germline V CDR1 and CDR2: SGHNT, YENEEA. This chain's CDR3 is CASSLATGLGADTQYF. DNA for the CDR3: TGTGCCAGCAGCTTAGCCACAGGGTTAGGGGCAGATACGCAGTATTTT.

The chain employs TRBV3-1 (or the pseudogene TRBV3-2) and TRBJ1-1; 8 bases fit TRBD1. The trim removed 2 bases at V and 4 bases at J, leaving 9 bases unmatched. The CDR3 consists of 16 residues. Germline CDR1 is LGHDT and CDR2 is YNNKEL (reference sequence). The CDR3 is CASSQRSGTGGTEAFF. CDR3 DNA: TGTGCCAGCAGCCAAAGATCCGGGACAGGAGGCACTGAAGCTTTCTTT.

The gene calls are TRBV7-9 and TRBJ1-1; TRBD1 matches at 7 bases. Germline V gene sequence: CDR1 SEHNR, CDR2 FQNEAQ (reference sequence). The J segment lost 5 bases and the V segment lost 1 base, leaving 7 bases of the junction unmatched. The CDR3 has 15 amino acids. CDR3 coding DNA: TGTGCCAGCAGCTTAGTTGCAGGGGGGAAGACTGAAGCTTTCTTT. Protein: CASSLVAGGKTEAFF.

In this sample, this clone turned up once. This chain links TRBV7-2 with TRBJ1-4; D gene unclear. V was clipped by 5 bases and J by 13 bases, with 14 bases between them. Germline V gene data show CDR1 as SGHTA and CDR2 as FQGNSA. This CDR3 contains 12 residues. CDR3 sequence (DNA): TGTGCCAGCAGCGTATCCGCGGGAGGACTGTTTTTT. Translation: CASSVSAGGLFF.

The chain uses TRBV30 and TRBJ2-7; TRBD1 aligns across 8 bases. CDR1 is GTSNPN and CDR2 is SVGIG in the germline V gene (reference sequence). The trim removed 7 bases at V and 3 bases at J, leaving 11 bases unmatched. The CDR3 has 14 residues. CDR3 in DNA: TGTGCCTACTATTCTCCGGGACAGGTCTACGAGCAGTACTTC. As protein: CAYYSPGQVYEQYF.

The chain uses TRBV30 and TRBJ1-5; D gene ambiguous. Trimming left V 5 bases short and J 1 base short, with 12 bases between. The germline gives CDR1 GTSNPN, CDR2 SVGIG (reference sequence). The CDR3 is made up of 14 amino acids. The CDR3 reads CAWGRQASNQPQHF. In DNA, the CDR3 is TGTGCCTGGGGCCGCCAGGCGAGCAATCAGCCCCAGCATTTT.